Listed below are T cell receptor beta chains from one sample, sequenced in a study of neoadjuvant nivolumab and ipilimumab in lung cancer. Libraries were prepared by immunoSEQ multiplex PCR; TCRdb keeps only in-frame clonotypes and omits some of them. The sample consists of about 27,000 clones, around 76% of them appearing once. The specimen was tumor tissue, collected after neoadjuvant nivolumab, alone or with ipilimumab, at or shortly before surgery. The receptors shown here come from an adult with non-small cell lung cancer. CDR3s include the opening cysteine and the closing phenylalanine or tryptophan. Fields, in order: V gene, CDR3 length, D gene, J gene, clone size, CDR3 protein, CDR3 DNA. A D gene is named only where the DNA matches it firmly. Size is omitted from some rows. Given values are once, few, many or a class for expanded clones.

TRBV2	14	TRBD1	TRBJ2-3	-	CASNGQGRTDTQYF	TGTGCCAGCAACGGACAGGGTAGGACAGATACGCAGTATTTT
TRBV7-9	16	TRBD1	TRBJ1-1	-	CASSSPTGSIDTEAFF	TGTGCCAGCAGCTCCCCGACAGGGTCGATCGACACTGAAGCTTTCTTT
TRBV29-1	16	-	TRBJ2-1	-	CSVEDRQGTTYNEQFF	TGCAGCGTTGAAGATCGGCAGGGTACCACCTACAATGAGCAGTTCTTC
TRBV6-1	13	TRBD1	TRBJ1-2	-	CASIRTGRYGYTF	TGTGCCAGCATACGGACAGGTCGCTATGGCTACACCTTC
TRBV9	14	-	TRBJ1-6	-	CASSVLVGESPLHF	TGTGCCAGCAGCGTCTTGGTAGGGGAATCACCCCTCCACTTT
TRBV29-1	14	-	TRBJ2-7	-	CSVPRDTEPSKQYF	TGCAGCGTACCCCGGGACACTGAACCTTCTAAGCAGTACTTC
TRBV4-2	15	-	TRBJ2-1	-	CASSQELDHHNEQFF	TGTGCCAGCAGCCAAGAGCTGGACCACCACAATGAGCAGTTCTTC
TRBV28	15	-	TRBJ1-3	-	CASSFFGTSGNTIYF	TGTGCCAGCAGTTTTTTCGGGACCTCTGGAAACACCATATATTTT
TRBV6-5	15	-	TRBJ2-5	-	CASSYSPGGGETQYF	TGTGCCAGCAGTTACTCCCCGGGGGGCGGGGAGACCCAGTACTTC
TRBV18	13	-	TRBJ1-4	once	CASSPGVDEKLFF	TGTGCCAGCTCACCAGGGGTAGATGAAAAACTGTTTTTT
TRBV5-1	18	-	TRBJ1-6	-	CASSLKTGAWDGRSPLHF	TGCGCCAGCAGCTTGAAGACAGGAGCTTGGGATGGGAGGTCACCCCTCCACTTT
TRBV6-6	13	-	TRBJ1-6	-	CASSRGTNSPLHF	TGTGCCAGCAGCAGGGGAACTAATTCACCCCTCCACTTT
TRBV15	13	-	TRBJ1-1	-	CATSRDRNTEAFF	TGTGCCACCAGCAGAGATCGGAACACTGAAGCTTTCTTT
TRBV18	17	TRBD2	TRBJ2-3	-	CASSRGGGGAGADTQYF	TGTGCCAGCTCTCGAGGAGGCGGGGGGGCCGGGGCAGATACGCAGTATTTT
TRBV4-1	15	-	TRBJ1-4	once	CASSPQEATNEKLFF	TGCGCCAGCAGCCCCCAAGAAGCAACTAATGAAAAACTGTTTTTT
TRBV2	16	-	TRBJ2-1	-	CASSEVADSYYNEQFF	TGTGCCAGCAGTGAAGTGGCCGACTCCTACTACAATGAGCAGTTCTTC
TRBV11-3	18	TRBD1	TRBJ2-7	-	CASSKPSHRGPSSYEQYF	TGTGCCAGCAGCAAACCTTCCCACAGGGGACCAAGCTCCTACGAGCAGTACTTC
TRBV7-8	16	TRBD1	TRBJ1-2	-	CASSLANRGANYGYTF	TGTGCCAGCAGCTTAGCGAACAGGGGAGCTAACTATGGCTACACCTTC
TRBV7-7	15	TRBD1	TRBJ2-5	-	CASSPRQGASETQYF	TGTGCTAGCAGCCCACGACAGGGGGCCTCGGAGACCCAGTACTTC
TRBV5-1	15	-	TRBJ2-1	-	CASSLGGSSYNEQFF	TGCGCCAGCAGCTTGGGGGGGAGCTCCTACAATGAGCAGTTCTTC
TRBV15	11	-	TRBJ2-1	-	CATSAMDEQFF	TGTGCCACCAGCGCTATGGATGAGCAGTTCTTC
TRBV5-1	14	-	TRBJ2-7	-	CASSFQATAGEQYF	TGCGCCAGCAGCTTCCAGGCCACCGCGGGCGAGCAGTACTTC
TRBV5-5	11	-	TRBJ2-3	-	CASRYGNTQYF	TGTGCCAGCAGGTACGGGAATACGCAGTATTTT
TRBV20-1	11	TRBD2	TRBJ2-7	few	CSAPRGGEQYF	TGCAGTGCCCCCCGGGGGGGCGAGCAGTACTTC
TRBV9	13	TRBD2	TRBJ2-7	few	CASSNGLAGGQYF	TGTGCCAGCAGCAACGGACTAGCGGGGGGGCAGTACTTC
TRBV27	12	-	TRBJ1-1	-	CASSLAGTEAFF	TGTGCCAGCAGCCTAGCGGGCACTGAAGCTTTCTTT
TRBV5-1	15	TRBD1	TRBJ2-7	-	CASRRGGQGTAEQYF	TGCGCCAGCAGACGGGGAGGACAGGGGACGGCCGAGCAGTACTTC
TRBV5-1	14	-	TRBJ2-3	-	CASSLATEGDTQYF	TGCGCCAGCAGCTTGGCGACCGAGGGGGATACGCAGTATTTT
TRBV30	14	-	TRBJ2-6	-	CAWGSVMGANVLTF	TGTGCCTGGGGTAGCGTCATGGGGGCCAACGTCCTGACTTTC
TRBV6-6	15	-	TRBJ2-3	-	CASSYSSGAYDTQYF	TGTGCCAGCAGTTACTCGAGTGGGGCCTACGATACGCAGTATTTT
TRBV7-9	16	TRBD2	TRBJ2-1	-	CASSRLAGDPYNEQFF	TGTGCCAGCAGCCGACTAGCGGGGGACCCCTACAATGAGCAGTTCTTC
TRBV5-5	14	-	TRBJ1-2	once	CASSAIRDNYGYTF	TGTGCCAGCAGCGCGATCAGGGACAACTATGGCTACACCTTC
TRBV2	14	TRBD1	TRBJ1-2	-	CASSPQGQGDGYTF	TGTGCCAGCAGTCCCCAGGGACAGGGGGACGGCTACACCTTC
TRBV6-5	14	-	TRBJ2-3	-	CASSARRGLNTQYF	TGTGCCAGCAGTGCCCGCCGCGGCTTAAATACGCAGTATTTT
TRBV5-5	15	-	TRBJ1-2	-	CASSLGRGLGYGYTF	TGTGCCAGCAGCTTGGGCCGTGGGCTAGGCTATGGCTACACCTTC
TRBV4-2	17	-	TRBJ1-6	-	CASSQVGISSYNSPLHF	TGTGCCAGCAGCCAAGTCGGGATAAGCTCCTATAATTCACCCCTCCACTTT
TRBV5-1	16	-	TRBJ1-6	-	CASSLGWTAVNSPLHF	TGCGCCAGCAGCTTGGGTTGGACAGCGGTAAATTCACCCCTCCACTTT
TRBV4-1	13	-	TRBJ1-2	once	CASSQATGSGYTF	TGCGCCAGCAGCCAGGCCACAGGGTCAGGCTACACCTTC
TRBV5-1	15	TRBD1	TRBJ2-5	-	CASSLAGTGVETQYF	TGCGCCAGCAGCTTGGCCGGGACAGGGGTGGAGACCCAGTACTTC
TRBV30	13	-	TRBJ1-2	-	CAWSVQIGGGYTF	TGTGCCTGGAGTGTACAAATTGGGGGTGGCTACACCTTC
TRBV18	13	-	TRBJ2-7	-	CASSTRSEGEQYF	TGTGCCAGCTCAACCCGGTCGGAGGGCGAGCAGTACTTC
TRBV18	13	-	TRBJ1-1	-	CASGVSRNTEAFF	TGTGCCAGCGGCGTCTCACGGAACACTGAAGCTTTCTTT
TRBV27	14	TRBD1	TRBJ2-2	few	CASSSDRGTGELFF	TGTGCCAGCAGTTCGGACAGGGGGACCGGGGAGCTGTTTTTT
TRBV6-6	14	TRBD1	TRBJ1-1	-	CASRSTGINTEAFF	TGTGCCAGCAGGTCGACAGGGATTAACACTGAAGCTTTCTTT
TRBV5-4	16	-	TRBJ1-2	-	CASSLAGRGDNYGYTF	TGTGCCAGCAGCTTGGCCGGCCGGGGGGATAACTATGGCTACACCTTC
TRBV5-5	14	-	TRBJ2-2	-	CASSLARGTGELFF	TGTGCCAGCAGCTTGGCCCGGGGGACCGGGGAGCTGTTTTTT
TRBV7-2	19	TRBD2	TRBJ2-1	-	CASSRPGLAGGKSYNEQFF	TGTGCCAGCAGCCGTCCGGGACTAGCGGGGGGGAAATCCTACAATGAGCAGTTCTTC
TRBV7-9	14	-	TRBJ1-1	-	CASSPNPGNTEAFF	TGTGCCAGCAGCCCGAACCCCGGGAACACTGAAGCTTTCTTT
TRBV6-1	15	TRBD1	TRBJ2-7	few	CASSIRTGDTGEQYF	TGTGCCAGCAGTATTCGGACAGGGGACACAGGCGAGCAGTACTTC
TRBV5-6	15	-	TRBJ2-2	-	CASSSYRTNTGELFF	TGTGCCAGCAGCTCCTACCGGACGAACACCGGGGAGCTGTTTTTT
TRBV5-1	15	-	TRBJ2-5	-	CASSPMGASTETQYF	TGCGCCAGCAGCCCAATGGGGGCTAGCACTGAGACCCAGTACTTC
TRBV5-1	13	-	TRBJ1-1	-	CASSLAGNTEAFF	TGCGCCAGCAGCTTGGCGGGAAACACTGAAGCTTTCTTT